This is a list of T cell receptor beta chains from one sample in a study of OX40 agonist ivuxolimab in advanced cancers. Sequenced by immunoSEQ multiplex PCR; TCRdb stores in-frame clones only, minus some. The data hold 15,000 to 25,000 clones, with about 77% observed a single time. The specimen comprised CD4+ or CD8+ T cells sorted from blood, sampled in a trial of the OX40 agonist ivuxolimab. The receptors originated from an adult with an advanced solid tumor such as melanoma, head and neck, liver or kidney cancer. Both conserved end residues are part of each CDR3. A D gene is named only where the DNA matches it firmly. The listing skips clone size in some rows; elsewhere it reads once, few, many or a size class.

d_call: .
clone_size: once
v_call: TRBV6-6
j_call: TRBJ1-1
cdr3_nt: TGTGCCACCAGGGTGACGGCGAACACTGAAGCTTTCTTT
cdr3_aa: CATRVTANTEAFF

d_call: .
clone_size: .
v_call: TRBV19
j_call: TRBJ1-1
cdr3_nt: TGTGCCAGTAGTACTAAAGTAATAGGGTCGGGCACTGAAGCTTTCTTT
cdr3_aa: CASSTKVIGSGTEAFF

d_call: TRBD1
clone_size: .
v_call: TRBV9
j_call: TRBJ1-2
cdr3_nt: TGTGCCAGCAGCGTAAGGACAGGGGACTATGGCTACACCTTC
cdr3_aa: CASSVRTGDYGYTF

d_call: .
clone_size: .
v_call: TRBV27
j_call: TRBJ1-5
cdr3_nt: TGTGCCAGCAGTTTTGGAGGGGGGGATACCAATCAGCCCCAGCATTTT
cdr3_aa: CASSFGGGDTNQPQHF

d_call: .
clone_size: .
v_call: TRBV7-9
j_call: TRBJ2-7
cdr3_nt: TGTGCCAGCAGCTCATTCACCCCCTACGAGCAGTACTTC
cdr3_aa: CASSSFTPYEQYF

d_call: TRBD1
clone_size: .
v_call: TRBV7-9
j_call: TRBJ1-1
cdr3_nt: TGTGCCAGCAGCTTAGGAGACAGGGCTGGGAGCACTGAAGCTTTCTTT
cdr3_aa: CASSLGDRAGSTEAFF

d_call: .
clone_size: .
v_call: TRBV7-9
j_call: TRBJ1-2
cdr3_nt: TGTGCCAGCAGCCCCAACCCGGCCCACTATGGCTACACCTTC
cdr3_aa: CASSPNPAHYGYTF

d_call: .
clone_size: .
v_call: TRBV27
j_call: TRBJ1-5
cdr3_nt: TGTGCCAGCAGTTTAGGGCAGGGTTTTCGTCAGCCCCAGCATTTT
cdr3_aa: CASSLGQGFRQPQHF

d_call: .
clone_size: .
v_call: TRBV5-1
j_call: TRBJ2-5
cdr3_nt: TGCGCCAGCAGCTTGGGCGGGGGCCTCCAAGAGACCCAGTACTTC
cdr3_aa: CASSLGGGLQETQYF

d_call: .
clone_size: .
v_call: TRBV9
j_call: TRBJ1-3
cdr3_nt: TGTGCCAGCTCCGGGAGAACAAACACCATATATTTT
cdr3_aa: CASSGRTNTIYF

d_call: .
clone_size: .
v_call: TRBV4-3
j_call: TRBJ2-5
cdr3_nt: TGCGCCAGCAGCCAATCACTAGCCGAAGAGACCCAGTACTTC
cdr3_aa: CASSQSLAEETQYF

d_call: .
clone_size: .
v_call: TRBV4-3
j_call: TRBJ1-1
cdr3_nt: TGCGCCAGCAGCCAACAAAGCGTGAACACTGAAGCTTCCTTT
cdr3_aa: CASSQQSVNTEASF

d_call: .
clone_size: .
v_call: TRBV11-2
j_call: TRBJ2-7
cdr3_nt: TGTGCCAGCAGCTTAGGAAAACCGGAGTCGACCTGGGGGTCCTACGAGCAGTACTTC
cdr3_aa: CASSLGKPESTWGSYEQYF

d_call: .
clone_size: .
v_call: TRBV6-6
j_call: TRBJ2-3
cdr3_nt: TGTGCCTGCTCTTTCGGGATGGGAGATACGCAGTATTTT
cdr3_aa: CACSFGMGDTQYF

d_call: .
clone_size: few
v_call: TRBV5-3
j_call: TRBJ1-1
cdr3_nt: TGTGCCAGAAGCTTGACCGGACTAAACACTGAAGCTTTCTTT
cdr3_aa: CARSLTGLNTEAFF

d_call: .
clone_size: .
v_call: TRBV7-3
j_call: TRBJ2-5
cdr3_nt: TGTGCCAGCAGCTTAACGGGGCTCGGCGAGACCCAGTACTTC
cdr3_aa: CASSLTGLGETQYF

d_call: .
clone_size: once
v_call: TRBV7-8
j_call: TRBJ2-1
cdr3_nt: TGTGCCAGCAGCCAGGTTGGAGGTGGGAATGAGCAGTTCTTC
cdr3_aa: CASSQVGGGNEQFF

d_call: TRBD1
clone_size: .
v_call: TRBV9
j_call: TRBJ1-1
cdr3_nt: TGTGCCAGCAGCGCGGGACAGGCGCTCGGTGATGAAGCTTTCTTT
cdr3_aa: CASSAGQALGDEAFF

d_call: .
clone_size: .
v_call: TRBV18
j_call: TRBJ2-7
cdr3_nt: TGTGCCAGCTCACCCCAGGAAGGGGGTTTTGGCGAGCAGTACTTC
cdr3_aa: CASSPQEGGFGEQYF

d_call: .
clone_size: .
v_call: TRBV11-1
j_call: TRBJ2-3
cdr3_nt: TGTGCCAGCAGCTTGGAGGCCGAAGATACGCAGTATTTT
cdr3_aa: CASSLEAEDTQYF

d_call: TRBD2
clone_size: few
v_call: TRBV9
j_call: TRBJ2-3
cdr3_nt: TGTGCCAGCAGCGTAGGGCTGGGAGGGACAGATACGCAGTATTTT
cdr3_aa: CASSVGLGGTDTQYF

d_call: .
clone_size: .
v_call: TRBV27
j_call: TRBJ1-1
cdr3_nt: TGTGCCAGCAGTTTAGCGTTTGGGGGGAGCACTGAAGCTTTCTTT
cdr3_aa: CASSLAFGGSTEAFF

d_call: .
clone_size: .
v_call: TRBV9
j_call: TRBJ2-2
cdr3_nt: TGTGCCAGCAGCGAGGGTGGGGCGGGAACCGGGGAGCTGTTTTTT
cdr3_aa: CASSEGGAGTGELFF

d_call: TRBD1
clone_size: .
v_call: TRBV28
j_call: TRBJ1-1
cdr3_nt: TGTGCCAGCAGACCACGGGACAGGTTGGACACTGAAGCTTTCTTT
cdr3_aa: CASRPRDRLDTEAFF

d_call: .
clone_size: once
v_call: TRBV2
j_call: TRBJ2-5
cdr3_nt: TGTGCCAGCACCCTACCGAGTGGGAAGGACCCTGTAGAGACCCAGTACTTC
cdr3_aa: CASTLPSGKDPVETQYF

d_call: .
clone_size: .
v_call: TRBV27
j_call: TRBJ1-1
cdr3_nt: TGTGCCAGCAGTTCTGGACCGAACACTGAAGCTTTCTTT
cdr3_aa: CASSSGPNTEAFF

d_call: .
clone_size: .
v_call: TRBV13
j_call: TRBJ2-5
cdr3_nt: TGTGCCAGCAGCATGGAGGGGGGCATTCAAGAGACCCAGTACTTC
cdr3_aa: CASSMEGGIQETQYF

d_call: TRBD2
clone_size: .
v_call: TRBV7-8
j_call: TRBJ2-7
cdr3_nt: TGTGCCAGCAGCTTAGTAACTAGCGGGATGTACGAGCAGTACTTC
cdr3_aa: CASSLVTSGMYEQYF

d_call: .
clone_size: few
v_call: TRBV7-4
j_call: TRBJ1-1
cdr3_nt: TGTGCCAGCAGCTTAGCAGTTTCCGCCCCGGGCACTGAAGCTTTCTTT
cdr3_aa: CASSLAVSAPGTEAFF

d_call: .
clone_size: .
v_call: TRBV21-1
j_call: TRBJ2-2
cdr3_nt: TGTGCCAGCAGCACCCCAATTGGCAGGGGATCCACCGGGGAGCTGTTTTTT
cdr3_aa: CASSTPIGRGSTGELFF

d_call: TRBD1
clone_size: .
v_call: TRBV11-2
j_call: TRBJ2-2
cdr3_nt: TGTGCCAGCAGCTCAGAGACAGGGGGCAACACCGGGAAGCTGTTTTTT
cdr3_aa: CASSSETGGNTGKLFF

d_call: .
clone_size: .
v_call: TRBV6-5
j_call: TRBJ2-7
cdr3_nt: TGTGCCAGCAGTTACGACGATAGCTCCTACGAGCAGTACTTC
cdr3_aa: CASSYDDSSYEQYF

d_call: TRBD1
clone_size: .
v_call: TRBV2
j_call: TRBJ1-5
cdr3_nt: TGTGCCAGCAGCGGGATGACAGGGGGAAATCAGCCCCAGCATTTT
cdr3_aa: CASSGMTGGNQPQHF

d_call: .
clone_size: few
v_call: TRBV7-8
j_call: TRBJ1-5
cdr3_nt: TGTGCCAGCAGCTTAGGACAGTGGGATCAGCCCCAGCATTTT
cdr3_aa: CASSLGQWDQPQHF

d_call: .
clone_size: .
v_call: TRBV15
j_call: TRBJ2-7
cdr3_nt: TGTGCCACCAGCAGAGAGGGCACCTCCTACGAGCAGTACTTC
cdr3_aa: CATSREGTSYEQYF

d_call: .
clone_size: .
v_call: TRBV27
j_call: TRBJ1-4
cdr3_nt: TGTGCCAGCACCTCCCTATTTGAAAAACTGTTTTTT
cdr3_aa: CASTSLFEKLFF

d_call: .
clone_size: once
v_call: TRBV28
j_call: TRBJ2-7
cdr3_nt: TGTGCCAGCAGTTTACGAGGAATCTACGAGCAGTACTTC
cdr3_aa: CASSLRGIYEQYF